The present T cell receptor beta chain was sequenced within a study of spatial heterogeneity in lung cancer (dated by TCRdb to about 2019). Context from the whole study: Donors were about 70 patients with early-stage, untreated non-small cell lung cancer from the lung TRACERx cohort. In the raw uncorrected reads, each unique combination of TCR and UMI appeared more than ten times on average. The study quantitatively compared TCR alpha and beta repertoires across multiple tumor regions, matched nontumor lung and blood in non-small cell lung cancer. Beta-chain transcripts were consistently detected in greater numbers than alpha-chain transcripts, which likely reflects a higher abundance of beta-chain transcripts. Some blood samples were collected at disease recurrence, with a median time to first recurrence of roughly 340 days. At surgery, both alpha and beta chains were TCR-sequenced in more than 200 tumor regions, approximately 64 matched nontumor lung samples and some 56 PBMC samples. The study linked features of the TCR repertoire to counts of nonsynonymous mutations, which were determined by whole-exome sequencing of tumor tissue.

This clonotype appeared many times. Its antigen is unknown. It has no much larger one-base neighbor in the sample; base qualities were not kept. The size of this beta chain means little, since it is a stray read in a library made for alpha chains. Reading the label with the study, this specimen's time point is: blood taken at disease recurrence. Whole RNA extracted from tumor and nontumor lung tissue, or from cryopreserved PBMC samples, was used for TCR sequencing without cell sorting. Only patients with enough RNA available from two or more tumor regions were chosen for TCR sequencing. V is shortened by 6 bases, J by 2 bases, and the region joining them spans 6 bases. From the cysteine up to the phenylalanine, the CDR3 has a length of 11 residues. Only CDR3 DNA is held: 33 bases, read in frame from base 1. CDR1 and CDR2, per the germline V gene (reference sequence), are DFQATT and SNEGSKA. Study-level results and caveats: Ubiquitous expanded tumor TCRs were found in blood more often at tumor resection than at routine follow-up. Confirming at a functional level the hypothesis that regional TCRs recognize regional mutations was considered to require additional single-cell paired TCR alpha and beta sequencing.

Libraries were made using 5' RACE. TCRdb lists the instrument as NextSeq 500. In the TCR library protocol, a unique molecular identifier was attached to each TCR cDNA molecule so that PCR and sequencing errors could be corrected. As for how the authors treated the data: Decombinator tools were used for TCR identification, UMI-based error correction and CDR3 extraction. Expanded TCRs were defined as those above a frequency of 2 per 1,000, corresponding to the top 1% of the tumor frequency distribution. Renyi diversity was computed with the R vegan package after each repertoire had been subsampled 100 times to 5,000 TCRs. CDR3 similarity networks were built from amino acid triplet string-kernel similarity, with CDR3s being connected when pairwise similarity was above 0.82. TCRdb reprocessing: public reads trimmed at Q25 with fastp, clones called with MiXCR, in-frame beta chains kept. Merged by CDR3 protein, the rows form single entries marked with the most common genes and DNA. The V and J calls and clone size are TCRdb's, not the authors'. A total of roughly 9,700 distinct CDR3 sequences appear in this sample, around 4.2% of them only once. The top ten constitute 18% of the sample.

Sequences were derived from PBMCs, sampled at recurrence. This clonotype originated in a female donor with early-stage non-small cell lung cancer. In this chain, TRBV20-1 is recombined with TRBJ2-3; the D gene identity is not certain. The CDR3 loop reads CSASATDTQYF. Here is the DNA: TGCAGTGCAAGCGCCACAGATACGCAGTATTTT.